This entry lists 3 T cell receptor beta chains sequenced from one sample in a study of identical twins. TCRdb reanalysed the 5' RACE reads using MiXCR and keeps one entry per CDR3 protein. The table records about 530,000 distinct CDR3 sequences, around 20% of them present only once. The same data also contributed to another study, on yellow fever vaccine responses in identical twins.

Sequenced input: CD4+ T cells sorted from blood. Receptors originate from a woman younger than 30 in good health.

The chain is built from TRBV7-2 and TRBJ2-1; no clear D. Looked up from germline, CDR1 is SGHTA and CDR2 is FQGNSA. The CDR3 is made up of 13 amino acids. The V and J ends lost 2 bases and 4 bases respectively, with 6 bases between them. The CDR3 loop reads CASSLHRYNEQFF. CDR3 in DNA: TGTGCCAGCAGCTTACACCGGTACAATGAGCAGTTCTTC.

The rearrangement links TRBV20-1 to TRBJ2-3, with 10 bases fitting TRBD2. The V segment lost 2 bases and the J segment 3 bases; nucleotides outside the gene matches: 8. The CDR3 has 16 amino acids. The germline gives CDR1 DFQATT, CDR2 SNEGSKA (reference sequence). CDR3 loop: CSARRPGLAVTDTQYF. In DNA, the CDR3 is TGCAGTGCTAGACGACCTGGACTAGCGGTGACAGATACGCAGTATTTT.

This clonotype was picked up a small number of times. The V and J genes are TRBV20-1 and TRBJ2-1, with 8 positions matching TRBD1. The CDR3 is 14 residues long. Trimming cost V 6 bases and J 8 bases; bases outside gene matches: 12. Germline V gene data show CDR1 as DFQATT and CDR2 as SNEGSKA (reference sequence). The CDR3 DNA reads TGCAGTGCCCAGAAAGACAGGGGATTCTATGAGCAGTTCTTC. Translating it yields CSAQKDRGFYEQFF.